This note documents a single T cell receptor (beta chain) sequence. Its antigen is currently not known. Qualities for individual bases were not recorded, and no much larger clone is one base off. Using the deep immunoSEQ assay, multiplex PCR amplified TCR CDR3 regions from genomic DNA. Genomic DNA extracted from each cell subset was distributed evenly over all wells of several immunoSEQ 96-well plates, and each plate served as one replicate. For unsorted PBMC, 250 to 350 ng genomic DNA, equal to tens of thousands of T cell genomes, was loaded into each replicate PCR. Ten immunoSEQ deep assay plates were used to sequence unsorted PBMC genomic DNA. Purified libraries were quantified with a Qubit 3.0 fluorometer, sized on a Bioanalyzer 2100, and re-quantified with the KAPA Library Quantification kit. Every immunoSEQ 96-well plate was sequenced on a separate single-read 150-cycle Illumina NextSeq 550 flow cell. The published analysis was carried out like this. The immunoSEQ output contained only junctional sequences without quality scores, so filtering could not match that applied to full-length reads. To assign V/J genes and CDR3, sequences were annotated using PyIR, a Python wrapper for IgBLAST v1.9, with IMGT germline references. Reads with weak V/J assignments (E-value above 1e-6), missing CDR3, stop codons, out-of-frame junctions, or ambiguous translated residues were removed. V3J clonotypes were defined as sequences sharing the same inferred V gene, J gene, and CDR3 amino acid sequence. Percentage overlap between repertoires was calculated by dividing the number of shared unique clonotypes by the size of the smaller repertoire. RTK rarefaction, the Chao1 estimator, and Recon v2.1 estimates of unobserved clonotypes were used to assess repertoire richness. TCRdb carries this immuneACCESS record with in-frame sequences only. Its versions omit some clonotypes, under half of them owing to an unresolved V gene in the studies checked, with the rest unexplained. From that table come the V and J calls and clone size; the DNA was used to work out D and trimming. This sample holds 470,000 or so clones; roughly 80% were observed only once. The ten largest clones capture 9.5% to 15% of the sample.

The donors were healthy, HIV-negative adults with no recently reported acute infections or vaccinations. Every donor was a Caucasian adult living in Nashville, Tennessee, USA. For unsorted samples, some 100 million PBMCs were counted and genomic DNA was extracted with the QIAamp DNA Blood Mini kit. After blood collection by leukapheresis, PBMCs were isolated using Ficoll-Histopaque density gradient centrifugation and then cryopreserved in the vapor phase of liquid nitrogen. This sample was included in a study of shared clonotypes between healthy human individuals (dated by TCRdb to the early 2020s). Regarding the complete study: A couple of women and three men aged 18 to 49 years were included in the cohort. To estimate repertoire size and how much clonotype sharing occurs between individuals, the study deeply sequenced the blood TCR repertoires of several healthy adults. Different laboratories and diverse techniques were used to prepare libraries and sequence TCR repertoires, to increase sequencing depth and limit assay-specific biases. Between about 0.8 and 9.5 billion PBMCs per donor were obtained by leukapheresis. Results and caveats for the whole study, not just this receptor: Sampling was restricted to blood, and TCR repertoires in tissue are likely to differ from TCR repertoires in blood. Based on pairwise subsampling, the degree of clonotype sharing among donors was expected to be affected by sequencing depth. The small number of donors limited the genetic and exposure-history diversity represented.

Spanning cysteine to phenylalanine, the CDR3 consists of 16 amino acids. Only the CDR3 DNA stays, 48 bases, in frame from base 1. CDR1 and CDR2 (SGHTA, FQGNSA) derive from the germline V gene. Relative to germline, V is 5 bases shorter and J is 4 bases shorter, with 18 bases between their ends. This sequence originates from a middle-aged woman in good health. Some clones in this sample may be carry-over from other donors' samples. The V and J genes are TRBV7-2 and TRBJ1-3; the D gene cannot be named for sure. The sample comprised PBMCs. In nucleotide form, the sequence is TGTGCCAGCAGCCCCCATTTAAGCTCGACAGGAAACACCATATATTTT. This codes for CASSPHLSSTGNTIYF.